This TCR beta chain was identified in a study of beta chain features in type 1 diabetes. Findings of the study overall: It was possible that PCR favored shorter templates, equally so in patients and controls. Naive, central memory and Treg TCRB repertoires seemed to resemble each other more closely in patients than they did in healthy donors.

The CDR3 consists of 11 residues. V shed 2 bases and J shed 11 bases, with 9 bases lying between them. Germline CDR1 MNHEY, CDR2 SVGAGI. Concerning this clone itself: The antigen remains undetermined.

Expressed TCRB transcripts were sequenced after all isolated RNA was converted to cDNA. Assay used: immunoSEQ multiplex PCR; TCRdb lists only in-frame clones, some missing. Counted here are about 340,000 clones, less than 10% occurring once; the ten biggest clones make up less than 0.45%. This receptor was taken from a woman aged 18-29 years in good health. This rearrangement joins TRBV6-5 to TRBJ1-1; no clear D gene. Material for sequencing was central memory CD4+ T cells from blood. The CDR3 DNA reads TGTGCCAGCAGTTACATGAGTAGGGCTTTCTTT. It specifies CASSYMSRAFF.